This T cell receptor (beta chain) is from a study of CD8+ T cells in alopecia areata. The CDR3 spans 15 residues. Looked up from germline, CDR1 is SGHRS and CDR2 is YFSETQ. V gave up 2 bases and J gave up 0 bases, with 11 bases separating them. Treatment described: oral pan-JAK inhibitor, 5-10 mg twice daily. After isolation, RNA underwent reverse transcription to generate cDNA as the sequencing template. Measured with immunoSEQ multiplex PCR; TCRdb has only the in-frame clones, and not every one. The repertoire holds around 190,000 clones, with 60% as singletons. Note on this clone: The antigen remains unidentified.

The study, taken as a whole, reports: For lesional scalp, especially alopecia totalis/universalis, clonality was higher than in normal scalp. Significant decreases in scalp clonality and expanded CD8+ clones followed tofacitinib treatment. Throughout tofacitinib, many expanded lesional clones continued to persist in scalp and blood. The treated group had a single nonresponder, limiting CD8+ expansion-response conclusions.

The source is a human donor with alopecia areata. The chain is built from TRBV5-1 and TRBJ1-1, with D possibly matching TRBD1 (6 bases). The sequencing here drew on CD4+ T cells sorted from blood, taken at week 24, from a patient treated with tofacitinib. CDR3 in amino acids: CASSFSGQLNTEAFF. The CDR3 DNA is TGCGCCAGCAGCTTCAGTGGACAGTTGAACACTGAAGCTTTCTTT.